These 13 T cell receptor beta chains share one sample of origin, sequenced in a study of cytotoxic CD8 clonotypes in ibrutinib-treated CLL. Repertoires were generated with immunoSEQ multiplex PCR, while TCRdb's copy carries only in-frame clones and drops some. Of fewer than 45,000 clones detected, 70% to 75% appear once; the ten largest clones hold over 15%. The starting material was PBMCs, obtained at disease progression, from a patient treated with ibrutinib. Receptors originate from a human donor with chronic lymphocytic leukemia.

The V gene is TRBV2, the J gene TRBJ1-5; no firm D call. This CDR3 is 13 amino acids long. Per the germline V gene, CDR1 is SNHLY and CDR2 is FYNNEI. The V end lost 9 bases, the J end lost 5 bases, and 14 bases lay between the germline ends. The CDR3 nucleotides read TGTGCCAGTTGCGGGCAGGCGGATCAGCCCCAGCATTTT. Translation gives CASCGQADQPQHF.

The chain joins TRBV15 to TRBJ1-6; TRBD1 might be the D (5 bases). Per the germline V gene, CDR1 is LNHNV and CDR2 is YYDKDF (reference sequence). This CDR3 region has 14 residues. With 1 base removed from V and 4 bases from J, the gap between germline ends came to 5 bases. As DNA, the CDR3 is TGTGCCACCAGCAGAGGGGGGTATAATTCACCCCTCCACTTT. Translated, it gives CATSRGGYNSPLHF.

The chain couples TRBV15 to TRBJ2-4; perhaps TRBD1 as D (6 bases). From germline, CDR1 is LNHNV and CDR2 YYDKDF (reference sequence). V gave up 1 base and J gave up 0 bases, with 10 bases separating them. The CDR3 is made up of 16 amino acids. The CDR3: CATSRGQAIAKNIQYF. In DNA form, the CDR3 reads TGTGCCACCAGCAGAGGACAGGCGATAGCCAAAAACATTCAGTACTTC.

This clone appeared once. This chain's CDR3 is CASSLAGVSDTQYF. Here the CDR3 DNA reads TGTGCCAGCAGCTTAGCAGGGGTTTCAGATACGCAGTATTTT. The chain carries TRBV11-2 and TRBJ2-3; D might be TRBD1 (6 bases). Per germline, CDR1 SGHAT and CDR2 FQNNGV. The CDR3 extends over 14 amino acids. Trimming took off 1 base at V and 4 bases at J, with 9 bases between the two ends.

V usage is TRBV19 and J usage is TRBJ2-6, with D possibly TRBD1 on 5 matching bases. The germline V and J ends were trimmed by 3 bases and 0 bases, with 9 bases remaining between them. CDR3 length: 16 amino acids. Germline V gene sequence: CDR1 LNHDA, CDR2 SQIVND (reference sequence). CDR3 region: CASSIGHSSGANVLTF. The CDR3 coding sequence is TGTGCCAGTAGTATCGGACACAGCTCTGGGGCCAACGTCCTGACTTTC.

This clone was found a few times. This chain connects TRBV19 to TRBJ1-2, with 10 bases identical to TRBD1. V gave up 5 bases and J gave up 7 bases; unmatched junction bases: 10. This CDR3 comprises 15 residues. Germline V gene lookup returns CDR1 LNHDA and CDR2 SQIVND (reference sequence). The CDR3 here is CASSPYDRGRGGYTF. CDR3 DNA sequence: TGTGCCAGTAGTCCCTACGACAGGGGGCGTGGTGGCTACACCTTC.

The genes are TRBV7-9 and TRBJ2-7; the D gene is possibly TRBD2 (5 bases). In germline, CDR1 is SEHNR, CDR2 FQNEAQ (reference sequence). Between the trimmed V and J ends, which lost 1 base and 0 bases, there was a span of 10 bases. There are 15 residues in the CDR3. CDR3 nucleotides: TGTGCCAGCAGCTTAGTTACGGGGTCCTCCTACGAGCAGTACTTC. It encodes CASSLVTGSSYEQYF. Supplemented by reference TRBV7-9 and TRBJ2-7, the full variable domain reads DTGVSQNPRHKITKRGQNVTFRCDPISEHNRLYWYRQTLGQGPEFLTYFQNEAQLEKSRLLSDRFSAERPKGSFSTLEIQRTEQGDSAMYLCASSLVTGSSYEQYFGPGTRLTVT.

V is TRBV19 and J is TRBJ2-1, with D possibly being TRBD2 (6 bases). Germline CDR1 reads LNHDA; CDR2 reads SQIVND (reference sequence). The CDR3 covers 15 residues. V was clipped by 2 bases and J by 8 bases, with 16 bases between them. The DNA of the CDR3 is TGTGCCAGTAGTATAATGGGGCGGCGGGGCGATGAGCAGTTCTTC. Amino acid sequence: CASSIMGRRGDEQFF.

This clone has only a few counts. The rearrangement uses TRBV19 and TRBJ2-3; no definite D call. This CDR3 is 13 amino acids long. V gave up 3 bases and J gave up 5 bases, with 9 bases separating them. Germline V gene data show CDR1 as LNHDA and CDR2 as SQIVND (reference sequence). In nucleotides, the CDR3 is TGTGCCAGTAGTATTTTTCCTATAGATACGCAGTATTTT. Protein product: CASSIFPIDTQYF. Full variable domain (missing parts from reference TRBV19 and TRBJ2-3): DGGITQSPKYLFRKEGQNVTLSCEQNLNHDAMYWYRQDPGQGLRLIYYSQIVNDFQKGDIAEGYSVSREKKESFPLTVTSAQKNPTAFYLCASSIFPIDTQYFGPGTRLTVL.

As DNA, the CDR3 is TGTGCCAGCAGCCTGGACAGGGCTGTCACTGAAGCTTTCTTT. Encoded protein: CASSLDRAVTEAFF. The rearrangement uses TRBV6-6 and TRBJ1-1; 8 bases line up with TRBD1. The J segment lost 4 bases and the V segment lost 6 bases, leaving 7 bases of the junction unmatched. CDR1 is MNHNY and CDR2 is SVGAGI in the germline V gene (reference sequence). The CDR3 loop spans 14 amino acids.

As concerns this clone: One end of the junction is discordant with germline, which a read error may explain. Other nucleotide sequences in the sample specify the same CDR3. The chain carries TRBV5-6 and TRBJ1-4; D gene ambiguous. This CDR3 contains 16 residues. The germline gives CDR1 SGHDT, CDR2 YYEEEE. CDR3 in DNA: TGTGCCAGCAGCTTCGGATCGGGGAGGTCTAATGAAAAGCTGTTTTTT. Translated: CASSFGSGRSNEKLFF.

This clone has just a few counts. The chain has TRBV5-6 and TRBJ2-7, with D possibly being TRBD2 (6 bases). CDR1 is SGHDT, CDR2 YYEEEE, per germline. CDR3 length equals 15 residues. V gave up 5 bases and J gave up 2 bases, with 17 bases separating them. The CDR3 region is CASRGGVGWAYEQYF. As DNA, the CDR3 is TGTGCCAGCAGGGGGGGTGTAGGCTGGGCCTACGAGCAGTACTTC.

The chain has TRBV5-4 and TRBJ2-7, with D perhaps being TRBD1 or TRBD2 (6 bases each). The V end was cut by 4 bases, the J end by 2 bases, with 16 bases between. CDR1 is SGHNT, CDR2 YYREEE, per germline (reference sequence). This CDR3 has 15 amino acids. The CDR3, as DNA: TGTGCCAGCAGCCTCCGGTCGGGGGCCACCTACGAGCAGTACTTC. Translating it yields CASSLRSGATYEQYF.